One sample yielded the 20 T cell receptor beta chains listed below, sequenced in a study of Ad26.COV2.S vaccination and SARS-CoV-2 variants. TCRdb keeps only in-frame clones here, not all; method: immunoSEQ multiplex PCR. The sample holds fewer than 500,000 clones, around 90% seen once. Treatment in this sample: some 19 received Ad26.COV2.S at low or high dose, single or two shots; several received placebo; per-sample allocation not given. Repertoires come from day 63 after the first vaccine or placebo injection. Sequenced here: peripheral blood, sampled in a trial of Ad26.COV2.S vaccine versus placebo. The receptor set was obtained from a person aged 18-65 years who received the Ad26.COV2.S COVID-19 vaccine or a placebo.

The chain's CDR3 is CASSLKARRGTGELFF. CDR3 nucleotides: TGTGCCAGCAGCTTAAAGGCTAGGCGTGGGACCGGGGAGCTGTTTTTT. J is TRBJ2-2 and V is TRBV7-3; D is uncertain. Germline loops: CDR1 SGHTA, CDR2 FQGTGA. The CDR3 extends over 16 amino acids. The V end was cut by 1 base, the J end by 5 bases, with 14 bases between.

Only a few counts were recorded for this clone. The rearrangement links TRBV3-1 (or the pseudogene TRBV3-2) to TRBJ1-2; D unresolved. The CDR3 totals 15 residues. Germline V gene lookup returns CDR1 LGHDT and CDR2 YNNKEL (reference sequence). Trimming cost V 0 bases and J 3 bases, with 11 bases left between them. The CDR3 region has the DNA TGTGCCAGCAGCCAAGAGGCCAGAGTGTACTATGGCTACACCTTC. Translated, it gives CASSQEARVYYGYTF.

The chain carries TRBV5-1 and TRBJ2-3, with D possibly TRBD2 on 5 matching bases. Germline values: CDR1 SGHRS, CDR2 YFSETQ. Trimming pared 0 bases from V and 1 base from J, leaving 12 bases between. This CDR3 region has 16 residues. The CDR3 loop reads CASSLGGGGGTDTQYF. The DNA for the CDR3 is TGCGCCAGCAGCTTGGGCGGAGGCGGAGGCACAGATACGCAGTATTTT.

The chain joins TRBV12-3 or TRBV12-4 to TRBJ2-5; D gene unclear. Trimming took off 2 bases at V and 2 bases at J, with 6 bases between the two ends. CDR3 length: 13 residues. The CDR3 spells CASSLFRQETQYF. In nucleotides, the CDR3 is TGTGCCAGCAGTTTATTCAGGCAAGAGACCCAGTACTTC.

The chain recombines TRBV9 with TRBJ1-2; D is perhaps TRBD1 (6 bases). The germline V gene has CDR1 SGDLS and CDR2 YYNGEE. V shed 3 bases and J shed 0 bases, with 24 bases lying between them. CDR3 length: 19 amino acids. CDR3 in DNA: TGTGCCAGCAGCGGAGGAGGGGGGGGACGGCCATCAACTAACTATGGCTACACCTTC. This translates into CASSGGGGGRPSTNYGYTF.

CDR3 protein: CASSPRKLGAGSEAFF. As DNA, the CDR3 is TGTGCCAGCTCACCTCGAAAATTAGGTGCGGGAAGTGAAGCTTTCTTT. The chain carries TRBV18 and TRBJ1-1; the D is unclear. Trimming left V 3 bases short and J 7 bases short, with 21 bases between. CDR1 KGHSH and CDR2 LQKENI come from the germline V gene. The CDR3 is 16 residues long. Looking up the rest from reference TRBV18 and TRBJ1-1 gives the full variable domain: NAGVMQNPRHLVRRRGQEARLRCSPMKGHSHVYWYRQLPEEGLKFMVYLQKENIIDESGMPKERFSAEFPKEGPSILRIQQVVRGDSAAYFCASSPRKLGAGSEAFFGQGTRLTVV.

The chain carries TRBV7-2 and TRBJ2-3; D might be TRBD1 or TRBD2, each matching 6 bases. V dropped 2 bases and J dropped 7 bases, with 19 bases sitting between them. This CDR3 region has 16 residues. The germline V gene has CDR1 SGHTA and CDR2 FQGNSA. CDR3 sequence reads: CASSLRDSGGGYTQYF. The CDR3 coding sequence is TGTGCCAGCAGCTTAAGAGATAGCGGAGGGGGATATACGCAGTATTTT.

This clone was observed a single time. The V and J genes are TRBV4-2 and TRBJ2-4; D call uncertain. The germline V and J ends were trimmed by 0 bases and 0 bases, with 6 bases remaining between them. The CDR3 sequence is 15 residues long. Germline lookup yields CDR1 LGHNA and CDR2 YNFKEQ. The CDR3 DNA reads as TGTGCCAGCAGCCAAGATAGGACAGCCAAAAACATTCAGTACTTC. It translates to CASSQDRTAKNIQYF.

The chain couples TRBV13 to TRBJ2-7, with a weak D call TRBD2 (6 bases). The CDR3 sequence is 13 residues long. The V gene lost 2 bases and the J gene lost 6 bases, with 11 bases spanning the gap. CDR1 is PRHDT and CDR2 is FYEKMQ in the germline V gene (reference sequence). The chain's CDR3 is CASSLRGGTEQYF. The CDR3 DNA reads TGTGCCAGCAGCTTACGTGGGGGGACCGAGCAGTACTTC.

The chain uses TRBV30 and TRBJ1-1; unclear D gene. CDR1 is GTSNPN and CDR2 is SVGIG in the germline V gene (reference sequence). The CDR3 consists of 11 residues. Deletions cut 2 bases from V and 8 bases from J, with 9 bases between. CDR3 residues: CAWSMRGEAFF. The DNA for the CDR3 is TGTGCCTGGAGTATGCGAGGGGAAGCTTTCTTT.

The V and J genes are TRBV11-2 and TRBJ2-1; D possibly corresponds to TRBD2 (5 bases). CDR1 is SGHAT and CDR2 is FQNNGV in the germline V gene. The V and J ends lost 1 base and 5 bases respectively, with 12 bases between them. This CDR3 spans 15 amino acids. Here the CDR3 reads CASSLALRVDNEQFF. In DNA form, the CDR3 reads TGTGCCAGCAGCTTAGCTTTGCGGGTGGACAATGAGCAGTTCTTC.

The chain has TRBV6-2 or TRBV6-3 and TRBJ2-7; 12 nucleotides agree with TRBD2. V lost 5 bases to trimming and J lost 0 bases; unmatched junction nucleotides: 2. The germline V gene has CDR1 MNHEY and CDR2 SVGEGT. The CDR3 is made up of 15 amino acids. In DNA, the CDR3 is TGTGCCAGCAGTACGACTAGCGGGAGCTCCTACGAGCAGTACTTC. Translated: CASSTTSGSSYEQYF.

The rearrangement joins TRBV19 to TRBJ1-1; D remains ambiguous. This CDR3 region has 12 residues. V lost 3 bases and J 4 bases, leaving 6 bases between the germline ends. CDR1 is LNHDA, CDR2 SQIVND, per germline (reference sequence). The CDR3 protein is CASSMRTTEAFF. In nucleotides, the CDR3 is TGTGCCAGTAGTATGAGGACCACTGAAGCTTTCTTT.

The chain couples TRBV29-1 to TRBJ2-7; weak D call: TRBD2 (6 bases). CDR1 is SQVTM, CDR2 ANQGSEA, per germline. The CDR3 has 15 residues. Trimming shortened V by 4 bases and J by 0 bases, and 16 bases separated the two germline ends. The CDR3 coding sequence is TGCAGCGTTGGGGGCGGGGAAGGGTCCTCCTACGAGCAGTACTTC. It codes for CSVGGGEGSSYEQYF.

This sequence joins TRBV9 and TRBJ2-7; a possible D gene is TRBD2 (5 bases). Trimming removed 4 bases at V and 5 bases at J, with 13 bases between. CDR3 length: 13 residues. The germline V gene has CDR1 SGDLS and CDR2 YYNGEE. CDR3 sequence: CASSFRRGDEQYF. The CDR3 nucleotides read TGTGCCAGCAGCTTCCGCCGGGGAGACGAGCAGTACTTC.

The chain has TRBV7-2 and TRBJ1-1; 8 nucleotides match TRBD1. This CDR3 region has 15 residues. The germline gives CDR1 SGHTA, CDR2 FQGNSA. V lost 4 bases and J lost 5; bases outside the gene matches: 9. DNA of the CDR3: TGTGCCAGCAGCTCAGTGACAGGGGTCGGAACTGAAGCTTTCTTT. Translated, it gives CASSSVTGVGTEAFF.

The V gene is TRBV18, the J gene TRBJ2-3; no firm D call. V lost 3 bases and J 2 bases, leaving 9 bases between the germline ends. The germline V gene encodes CDR1 KGHSH and CDR2 LQKENI. The CDR3 covers 14 residues. The CDR3 spells CASSPRADTDTQYF. CDR3 nucleotides: TGTGCCAGCTCACCCCGGGCCGACACAGATACGCAGTATTTT.

Written as DNA, the CDR3 is TGTGCCAGCAGCCCGGGGTCTGGAAACACCATATATTTT. It encodes CASSPGSGNTIYF. V gene TRBV7-2 combines with J gene TRBJ1-3, with unresolved D. CDR1 is SGHTA, CDR2 FQGNSA, per germline. This CDR3 region has 13 residues. The V end lost 5 bases, the J end lost 1 base, and 6 bases lay between the germline ends. Full variable domain (missing parts from reference TRBV7-2 and TRBJ1-3): GAGVSQSPSNKVTEKGKDVELRCDPISGHTALYWYRQSLGQGLEFLIYFQGNSAPDKSGLPSDRFSAERTGGSVSTLTIQRTQQEDSAVYLCASSPGSGNTIYFGEGSWLTVV.

The rearrangement uses TRBV28 and TRBJ2-1; 10 positions match TRBD2. With 5 bases clipped from V and 4 bases from J, the junction kept 11 bases outside the gene matches. CDR1 is MDHEN and CDR2 is SYDVKM in the germline V gene. CDR3 size: 17 residues. The CDR3 sequence is CASSPTRAGGAYNEQFF. The CDR3 nucleotides are TGTGCCAGCAGTCCCACCCGAGCGGGAGGGGCTTACAATGAGCAGTTCTTC.

This chain uses TRBV5-1 with TRBJ2-3, with TRBD2 identical over 11 bases. The V segment lost 7 bases and the J segment 10 bases; nucleotides outside the gene matches: 17. The CDR3 contains 16 residues. Germline CDR1 reads SGHRS; CDR2 reads YFSETQ. The CDR3 loop is CASRSIAGGEGMPQYF. In nucleotides, the CDR3 is TGCGCCAGCCGCTCGATAGCGGGAGGGGAAGGAATGCCGCAGTATTTT.